This T cell receptor (beta chain) came from a study of blood T cell repertoires in COVID-19. Study in general: The United States, Italy and Spain supplied acute and convalescent COVID-19 samples. PBMCs, B-cell-depleted T cells, or T cells were the source of the cDNA or gDNA that made up the material.

The germline gives CDR1 MRHNA, CDR2 SNTAGT. Trimming cost V 4 bases and J 5 bases, with 9 bases left between them. The CDR3 totals 13 residues. As handled by the study authors: Nucleated cell counts were estimated from reference gene primer amplification. The assay was immunoSEQ multiplex PCR, and TCRdb's table has in-frame clones only and misses some. V and J calls and clone size come straight from that table; D and trimming were deduced from the DNA. This table has 58,000 or so clones, about nine tenths appearing once. The sequence was collected from a woman in her 70s with active COVID-19. Sequenced sample: peripheral blood. This chain connects TRBV6-4 to TRBJ2-1; D gene uncertain. The CDR3 here is CASSANRDNEQFF. The CDR3 DNA sequence: TGTGCCAGCAGTGCCAACAGAGACAATGAGCAGTTCTTC.